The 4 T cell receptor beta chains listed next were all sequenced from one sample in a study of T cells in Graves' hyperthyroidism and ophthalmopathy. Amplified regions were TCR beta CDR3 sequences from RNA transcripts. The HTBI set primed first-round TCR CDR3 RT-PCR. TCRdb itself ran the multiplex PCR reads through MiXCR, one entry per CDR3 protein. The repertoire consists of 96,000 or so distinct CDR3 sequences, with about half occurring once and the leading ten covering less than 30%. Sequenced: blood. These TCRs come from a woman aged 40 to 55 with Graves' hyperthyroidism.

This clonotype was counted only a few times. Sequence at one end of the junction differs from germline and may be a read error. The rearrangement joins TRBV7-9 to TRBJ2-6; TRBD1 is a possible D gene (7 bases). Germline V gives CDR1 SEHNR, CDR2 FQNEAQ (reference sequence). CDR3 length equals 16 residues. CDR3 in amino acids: CASSHGGGSGASVLTF. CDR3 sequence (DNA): TGTGCCAGCAGCCATGGAGGGGGCTCTGGGGCCAGCGTCCTGACTTTC.

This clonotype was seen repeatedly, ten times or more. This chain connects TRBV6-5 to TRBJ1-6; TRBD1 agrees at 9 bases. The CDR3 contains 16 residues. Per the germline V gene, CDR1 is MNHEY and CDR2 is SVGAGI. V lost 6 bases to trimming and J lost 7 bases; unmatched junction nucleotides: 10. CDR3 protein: CASSPSNRGQNSPLHF. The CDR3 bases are TGTGCCAGCAGCCCCTCGAACAGGGGGCAGAATTCACCCCTCCACTTT.

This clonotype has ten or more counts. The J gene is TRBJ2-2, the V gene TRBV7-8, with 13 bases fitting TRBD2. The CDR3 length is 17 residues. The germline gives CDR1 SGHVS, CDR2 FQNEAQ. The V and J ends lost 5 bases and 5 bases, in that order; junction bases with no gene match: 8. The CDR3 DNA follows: TGTGCCAGCAGCCAGTGGACTAGCGGGAGAGTAACCGGGGAGCTGTTTTTT. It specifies CASSQWTSGRVTGELFF.

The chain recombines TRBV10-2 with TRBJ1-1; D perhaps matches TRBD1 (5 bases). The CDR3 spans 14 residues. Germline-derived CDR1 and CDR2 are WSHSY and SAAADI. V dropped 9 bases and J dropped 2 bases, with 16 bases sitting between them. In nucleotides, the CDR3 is TGCGCCAGTAGCCTCACCAGGGAAAACACTGAAGCTTTCTTT. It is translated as CASSLTRENTEAFF.